This T cell receptor (beta chain) derives from a study of tumor-infiltrating lymphocytes in oesophageal squamous cell carcinoma. The germline V gene has CDR1 LNHNV and CDR2 YYDKDF (reference sequence). The CDR3 sequence is 14 residues long. One entry per CDR3 protein, called by TCRdb with MiXCR from the PCR reads. The sample records 18,000 or so distinct CDR3 sequences, about 40% being singletons. Sequenced: esophageal tumor tissue. V is TRBV15 and J is TRBJ2-4, with D possibly being TRBD1 (6 bases). The J call may be faulty, since TRBJ2-1 better matches the DNA end. The TCR sequence derives from a male donor with esophageal squamous cell carcinoma. The CDR3 here is CATSRATGNNEQFF. CDR3 DNA: TGTGCCACCAGCAGAGCTACAGGGAACAATGAGCAGTTCTTC.